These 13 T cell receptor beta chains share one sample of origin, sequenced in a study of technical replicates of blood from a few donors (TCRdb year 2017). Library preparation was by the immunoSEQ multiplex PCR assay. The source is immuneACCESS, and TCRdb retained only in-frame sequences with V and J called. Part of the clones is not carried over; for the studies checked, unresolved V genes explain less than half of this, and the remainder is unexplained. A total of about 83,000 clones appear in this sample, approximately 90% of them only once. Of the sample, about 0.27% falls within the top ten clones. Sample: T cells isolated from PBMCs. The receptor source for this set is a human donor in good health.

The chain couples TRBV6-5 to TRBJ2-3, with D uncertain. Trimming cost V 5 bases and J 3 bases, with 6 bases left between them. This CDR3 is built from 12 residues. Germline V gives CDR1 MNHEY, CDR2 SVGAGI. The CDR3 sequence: CASSTLTDTQYF. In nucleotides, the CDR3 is TGTGCCAGCAGTACCCTAACAGATACGCAGTATTTT.

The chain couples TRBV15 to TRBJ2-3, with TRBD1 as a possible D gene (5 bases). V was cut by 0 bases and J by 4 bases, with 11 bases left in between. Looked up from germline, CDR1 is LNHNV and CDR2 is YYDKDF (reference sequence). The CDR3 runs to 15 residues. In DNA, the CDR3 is TGTGCCACCAGCAGAGATGGTCAGGGCCCAGATACGCAGTATTTT. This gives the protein CATSRDGQGPDTQYF.

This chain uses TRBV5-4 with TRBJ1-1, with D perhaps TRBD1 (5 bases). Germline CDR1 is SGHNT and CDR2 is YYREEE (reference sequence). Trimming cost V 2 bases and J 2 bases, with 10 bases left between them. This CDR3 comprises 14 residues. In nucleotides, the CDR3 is TGTGCCAGCAGCTTCCCGGGGGGAAACACTGAAGCTTTCTTT. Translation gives CASSFPGGNTEAFF.

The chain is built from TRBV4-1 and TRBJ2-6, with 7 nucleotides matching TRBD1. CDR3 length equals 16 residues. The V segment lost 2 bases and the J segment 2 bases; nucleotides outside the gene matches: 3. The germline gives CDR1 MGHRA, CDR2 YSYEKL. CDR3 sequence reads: CASSQPDRAGANVLTF. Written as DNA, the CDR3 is TGCGCCAGCAGCCAACCAGACAGGGCTGGGGCCAACGTCCTGACTTTC.

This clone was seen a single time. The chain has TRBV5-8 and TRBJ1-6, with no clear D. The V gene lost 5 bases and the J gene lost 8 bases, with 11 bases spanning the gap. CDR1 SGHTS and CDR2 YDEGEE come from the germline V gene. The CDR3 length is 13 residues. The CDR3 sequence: CASSPPVYSPLHF. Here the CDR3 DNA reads TGTGCCAGCAGTCCACCGGTTTATTCACCCCTCCACTTT.

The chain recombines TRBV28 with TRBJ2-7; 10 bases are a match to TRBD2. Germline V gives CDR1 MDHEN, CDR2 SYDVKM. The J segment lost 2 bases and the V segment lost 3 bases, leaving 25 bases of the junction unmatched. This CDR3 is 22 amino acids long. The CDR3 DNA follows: TGTGCCAGCAGTTTGGGGGGGCAGTTTCTTCGGTTTACTAGCGGGAATACCTACGAGCAGTACTTC. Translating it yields CASSLGGQFLRFTSGNTYEQYF. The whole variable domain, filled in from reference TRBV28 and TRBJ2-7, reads DVKVTQSSRYLVKRTGEKVFLECVQDMDHENMFWYRQDPGLGLRLIYFSYDVKMKEKGDIPEGYSVSREKKERFSLILESASTNQTSMYLCASSLGGQFLRFTSGNTYEQYFGPGTRLTVT.

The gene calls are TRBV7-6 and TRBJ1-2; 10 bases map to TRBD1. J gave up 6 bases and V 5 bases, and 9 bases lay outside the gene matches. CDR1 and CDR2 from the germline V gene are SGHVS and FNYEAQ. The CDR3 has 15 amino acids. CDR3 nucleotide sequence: TGTGCCAGCAGCGGAAGGGACAGGGGTTGGGATGGCTACACCTTC. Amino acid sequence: CASSGRDRGWDGYTF.

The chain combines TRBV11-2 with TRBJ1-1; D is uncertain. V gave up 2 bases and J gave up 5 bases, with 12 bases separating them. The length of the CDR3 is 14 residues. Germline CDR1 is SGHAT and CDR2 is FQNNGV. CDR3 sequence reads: CASSLIAGVTEAFF. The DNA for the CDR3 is TGTGCCAGCAGCTTAATCGCCGGGGTGACTGAAGCTTTCTTT. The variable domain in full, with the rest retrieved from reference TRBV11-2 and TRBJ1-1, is EAGVAQSPRYKIIEKRQSVAFWCNPISGHATLYWYQQILGQGPKLLIQFQNNGVVDDSQLPKDRFSAERLKGVDSTLKIQPAKLEDSAVYLCASSLIAGVTEAFFGQGTRLTVV.

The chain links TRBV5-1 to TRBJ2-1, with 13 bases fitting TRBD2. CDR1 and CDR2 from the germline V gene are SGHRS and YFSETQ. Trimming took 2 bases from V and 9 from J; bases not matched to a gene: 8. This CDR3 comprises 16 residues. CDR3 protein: CASSLNGLAGAREQFF. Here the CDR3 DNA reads TGCGCCAGCAGCTTAAATGGACTAGCGGGGGCCCGTGAGCAGTTCTTC.

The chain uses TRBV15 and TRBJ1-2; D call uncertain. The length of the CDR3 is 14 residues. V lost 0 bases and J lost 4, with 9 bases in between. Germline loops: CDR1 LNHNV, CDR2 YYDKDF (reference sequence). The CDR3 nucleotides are TGTGCCACCAGCAGAGATCCTTCCGTCTATGGCTACACCTTC. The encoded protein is CATSRDPSVYGYTF.

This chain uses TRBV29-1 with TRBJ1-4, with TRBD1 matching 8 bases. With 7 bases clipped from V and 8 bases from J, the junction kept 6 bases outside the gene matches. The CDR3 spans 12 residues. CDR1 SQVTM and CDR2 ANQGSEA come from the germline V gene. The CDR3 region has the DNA TGCAGCGCAGGGGGCGCGGGGGAAAAACTGTTTTTT. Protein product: CSAGGAGEKLFF.

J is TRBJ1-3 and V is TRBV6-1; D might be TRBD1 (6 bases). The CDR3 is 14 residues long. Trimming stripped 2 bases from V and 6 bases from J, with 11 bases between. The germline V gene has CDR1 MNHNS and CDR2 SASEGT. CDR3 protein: CASSEKAGENTIYF. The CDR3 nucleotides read TGTGCCAGCAGTGAAAAGGCAGGGGAAAACACCATATATTTT.

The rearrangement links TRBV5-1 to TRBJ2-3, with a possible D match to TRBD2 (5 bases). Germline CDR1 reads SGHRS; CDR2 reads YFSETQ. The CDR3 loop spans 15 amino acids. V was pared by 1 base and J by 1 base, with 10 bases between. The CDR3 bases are TGCGCCAGCAGCTTGCCCGAGCGGCGCACAGATACGCAGTATTTT. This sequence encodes CASSLPERRTDTQYF.